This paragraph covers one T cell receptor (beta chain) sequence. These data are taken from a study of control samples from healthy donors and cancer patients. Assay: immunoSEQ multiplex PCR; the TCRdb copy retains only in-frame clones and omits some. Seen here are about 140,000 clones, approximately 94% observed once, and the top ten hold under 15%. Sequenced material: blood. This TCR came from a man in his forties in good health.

CDR3 DNA: TGTGCCAGCAGTGAACCAAGAATAATACGACTTAGCGGATTGGAGAATGAGCAGTTCTTC. It encodes CASSEPRIIRLSGLENEQFF. The V call is TRBV6-1, the J call TRBJ2-1, with a possible D match to TRBD2 (6 bases). V was cut by 2 bases and J by 7 bases, with 30 bases left in between. Germline assignment: CDR1 MNHNS and CDR2 SASEGT. This CDR3 is built from 20 residues.